This TCR beta chain was captured in a study of blood T cell repertoires in COVID-19. Study overall: The United States, Italy and Spain supplied acute and convalescent COVID-19 samples. T cells, B-cell-depleted T cells, or PBMCs supplied cDNA or gDNA.

In the original analysis: How many nucleated cells were present was estimated from reference gene primer amplification. TCRdb's table, derived via immunoSEQ multiplex PCR, lists solely in-frame clones and lacks some. V, J and clone size are taken as reported in that table, and D and trimming were inferred from the DNA itself. The table includes about 140,000 clones, approximately 80% detected once. Input material: peripheral blood. The TCR was taken from a woman of 80 years or more with active or convalescent COVID-19.

The CDR3 loop is CASSLSVQGIYF. DNA for the CDR3: TGTGCCAGCAGTTTATCCGTACAGGGGATTTACTTC. The V and J genes are TRBV28 and TRBJ2-5; 7 bases match TRBD1. The J segment lost 14 bases and the V segment lost 1 base, leaving 7 bases of the junction unmatched. The CDR3 sequence is 12 residues long. Germline loops: CDR1 MDHEN, CDR2 SYDVKM.